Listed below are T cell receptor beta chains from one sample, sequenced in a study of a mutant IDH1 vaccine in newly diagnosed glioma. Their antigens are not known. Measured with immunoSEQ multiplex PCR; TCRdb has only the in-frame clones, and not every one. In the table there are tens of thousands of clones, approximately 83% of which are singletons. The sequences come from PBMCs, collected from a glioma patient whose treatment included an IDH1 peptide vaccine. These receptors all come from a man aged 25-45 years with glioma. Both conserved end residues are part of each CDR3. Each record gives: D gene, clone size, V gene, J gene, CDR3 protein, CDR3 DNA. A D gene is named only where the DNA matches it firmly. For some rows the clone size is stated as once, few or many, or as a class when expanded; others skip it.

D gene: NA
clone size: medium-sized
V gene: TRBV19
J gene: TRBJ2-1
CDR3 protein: CASSISGRSSYNEQFF
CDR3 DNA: TGTGCCAGTAGTATATCCGGACGTAGCTCCTACAATGAGCAGTTCTTC

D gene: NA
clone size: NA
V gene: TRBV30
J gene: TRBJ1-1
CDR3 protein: CAWSTLHGAEAFF
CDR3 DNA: TGTGCCTGGAGCACACTACACGGGGCTGAAGCTTTCTTT

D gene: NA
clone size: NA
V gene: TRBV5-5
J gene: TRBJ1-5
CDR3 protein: CASSYGFGPEMVPQHF
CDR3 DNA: TGTGCCAGCAGTTATGGTTTTGGGCCTGAGATGGTGCCCCAGCATTTT

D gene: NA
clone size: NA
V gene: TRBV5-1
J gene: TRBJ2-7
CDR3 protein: CASSLVPQSNEQYF
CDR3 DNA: TGCGCCAGCAGCTTGGTTCCTCAGAGCAACGAGCAGTACTTC

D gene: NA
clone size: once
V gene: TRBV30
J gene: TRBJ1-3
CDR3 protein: CAWSVEVGGSGNTIYF
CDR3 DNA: TGTGCCTGGAGTGTAGAGGTTGGGGGCTCTGGAAACACCATATATTTT

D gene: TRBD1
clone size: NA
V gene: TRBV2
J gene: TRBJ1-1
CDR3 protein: CASLSPGQLNTEAFF
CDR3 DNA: TGTGCCAGCCTTTCCCCGGGACAGCTGAACACTGAAGCTTTCTTT

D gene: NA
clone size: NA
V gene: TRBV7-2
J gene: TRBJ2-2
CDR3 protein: CASSLFPGTGELFF
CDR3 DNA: TGTGCCAGCAGCCTCTTCCCAGGGACCGGGGAGCTGTTTTTT

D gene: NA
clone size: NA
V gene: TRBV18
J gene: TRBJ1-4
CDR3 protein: CASSLSAGAAGEKLFF
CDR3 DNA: TGTGCCAGCTCATTGTCTGCTGGGGCCGCAGGAGAAAAACTGTTTTTT

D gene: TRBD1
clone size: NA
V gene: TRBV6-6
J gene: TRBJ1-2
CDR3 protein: CASSSIGQARGGYTF
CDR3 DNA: TGTGCCAGCAGTTCTATAGGACAGGCCAGGGGTGGCTACACCTTC

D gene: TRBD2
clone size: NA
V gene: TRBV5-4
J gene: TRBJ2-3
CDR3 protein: CASSSYGLAGSRDTQYF
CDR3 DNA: TGTGCCAGCAGCTCCTATGGACTAGCGGGATCGCGAGATACGCAGTATTTT

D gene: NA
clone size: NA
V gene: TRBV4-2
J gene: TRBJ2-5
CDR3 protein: CASSQDSGGGLQETQYF
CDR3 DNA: TGTGCCAGCAGCCAAGATTCAGGAGGGGGCCTCCAAGAGACCCAGTACTTC

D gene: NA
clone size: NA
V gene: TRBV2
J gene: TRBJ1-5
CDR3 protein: CASSELVGGSNQPQHF
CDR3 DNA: TGTGCCAGCAGTGAATTAGTCGGGGGCAGCAATCAGCCCCAGCATTTT

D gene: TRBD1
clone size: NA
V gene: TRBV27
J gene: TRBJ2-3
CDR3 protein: CASKPGQGTTDTQYF
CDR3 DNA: TGTGCCAGCAAACCGGGACAGGGGACAACAGATACGCAGTATTTT

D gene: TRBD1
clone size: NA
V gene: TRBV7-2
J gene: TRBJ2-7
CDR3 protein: CASSLRATGGYEQYF
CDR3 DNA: TGTGCCAGCAGCTTACGGGCGACAGGGGGCTACGAGCAGTACTTC

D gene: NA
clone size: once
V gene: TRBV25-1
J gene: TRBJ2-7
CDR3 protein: CASSDPPEQYF
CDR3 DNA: TGTGCCAGCAGTGACCCCCCCGAGCAGTACTTC

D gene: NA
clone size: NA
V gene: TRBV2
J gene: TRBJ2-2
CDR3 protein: CASRGGGAGELFF
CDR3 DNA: TGTGCCAGCAGGGGAGGTGGGGCCGGGGAGCTGTTTTTT

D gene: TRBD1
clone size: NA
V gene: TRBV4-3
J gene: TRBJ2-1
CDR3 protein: CASSPEGAVGNEQFF
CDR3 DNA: TGCGCCAGCAGCCCAGAGGGGGCCGTTGGGAATGAGCAGTTCTTC

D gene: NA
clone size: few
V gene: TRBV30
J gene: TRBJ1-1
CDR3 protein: CAWSVKGGSLAFF
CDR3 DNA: TGTGCCTGGAGTGTAAAAGGGGGGTCCCTGGCTTTCTTT

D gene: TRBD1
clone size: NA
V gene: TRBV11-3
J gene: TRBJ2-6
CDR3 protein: CASSSRTGAGANVLTF
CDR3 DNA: TGTGCCAGCAGCTCCCGGACAGGGGCTGGGGCCAACGTCCTGACTTTC

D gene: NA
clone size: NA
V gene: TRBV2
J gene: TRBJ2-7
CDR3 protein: CASGRDRAYEQYF
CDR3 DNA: TGTGCCAGCGGACGGGACCGCGCCTACGAGCAGTACTTC

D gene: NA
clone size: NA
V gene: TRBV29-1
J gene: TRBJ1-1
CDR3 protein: CSVLRVGMNTEAFF
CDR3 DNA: TGCAGCGTTCTACGGGTAGGGATGAACACTGAAGCTTTCTTT

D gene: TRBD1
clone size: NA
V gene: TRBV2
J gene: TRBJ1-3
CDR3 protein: CASSELPGGGYLAGNTIYF
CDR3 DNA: TGTGCCAGCAGTGAACTCCCAGGGGGCGGCTATCTCGCAGGAAACACCATATATTTT

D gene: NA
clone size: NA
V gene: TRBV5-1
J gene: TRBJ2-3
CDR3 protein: CASRVDSTDTQYF
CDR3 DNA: TGCGCCAGCAGGGTGGACAGCACAGATACGCAGTATTTT

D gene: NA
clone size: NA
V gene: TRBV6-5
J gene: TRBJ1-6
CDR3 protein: CASSYSAGFSPLHF
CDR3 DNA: TGTGCCAGCAGTTACTCGGCAGGGTTTTCACCCCTCCACTTT

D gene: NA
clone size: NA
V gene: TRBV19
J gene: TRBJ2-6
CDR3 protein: CASRTSASGANVLTF
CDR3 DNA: TGTGCCAGTAGGACTTCGGCGTCTGGGGCCAACGTCCTGACTTTC

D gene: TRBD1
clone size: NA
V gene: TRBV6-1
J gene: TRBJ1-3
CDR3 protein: CASSTTGDSGNTIYF
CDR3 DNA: TGTGCCAGCAGTACCACAGGGGACTCTGGAAACACCATATATTTT

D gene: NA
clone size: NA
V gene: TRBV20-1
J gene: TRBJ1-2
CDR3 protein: CSAMGGGGYTF
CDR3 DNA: TGCAGTGCTATGGGGGGAGGTGGCTACACCTTC

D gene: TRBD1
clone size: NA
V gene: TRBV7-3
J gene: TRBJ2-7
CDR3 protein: CASSLTGTGFYEQYF
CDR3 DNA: TGTGCCAGCAGCTTAACGGGGACAGGTTTTTACGAGCAGTACTTC

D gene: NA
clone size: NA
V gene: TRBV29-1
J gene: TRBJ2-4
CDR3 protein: CSLRDSAKNIQYF
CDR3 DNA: TGCAGCCTGCGGGACTCAGCCAAAAACATTCAGTACTTC

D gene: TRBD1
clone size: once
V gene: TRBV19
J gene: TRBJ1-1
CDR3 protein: CASSFAGTGGTDTEAFF
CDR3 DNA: TGTGCCAGTAGTTTCGCCGGGACAGGGGGCACGGACACTGAAGCTTTCTTT

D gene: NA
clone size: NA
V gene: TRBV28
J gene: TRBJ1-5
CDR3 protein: CASGTTSNQPQHF
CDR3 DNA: TGTGCCAGTGGGACAACAAGCAATCAGCCCCAGCATTTT

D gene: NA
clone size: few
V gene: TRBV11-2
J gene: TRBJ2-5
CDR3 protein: CASSLSGHQETQYF
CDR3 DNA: TGTGCCAGCAGCTTATCAGGGCACCAAGAGACCCAGTACTTC

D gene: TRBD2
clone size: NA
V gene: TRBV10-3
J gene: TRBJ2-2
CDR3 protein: CAIKAGGRVTGELFF
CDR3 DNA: TGTGCCATCAAGGCGGGGGGAAGGGTGACCGGGGAGCTGTTTTTT

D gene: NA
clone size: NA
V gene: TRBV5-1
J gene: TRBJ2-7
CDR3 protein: CASREGPVDSYEQYF
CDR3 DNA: TGCGCCAGCAGGGAGGGACCTGTAGACTCCTACGAGCAGTACTTC

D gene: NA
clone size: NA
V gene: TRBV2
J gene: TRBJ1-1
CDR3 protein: CASSVWETNTEAFF
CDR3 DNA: TGTGCCAGCAGTGTGTGGGAAACGAACACTGAAGCTTTCTTT

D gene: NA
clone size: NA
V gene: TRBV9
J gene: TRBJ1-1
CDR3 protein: CASSVGPETGPNTEAFF
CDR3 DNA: TGTGCCAGCAGCGTAGGCCCCGAGACAGGTCCGAACACTGAAGCTTTCTTT

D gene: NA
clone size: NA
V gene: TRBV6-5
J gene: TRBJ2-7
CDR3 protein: CASTREGEQYF
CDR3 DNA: TGTGCCAGCACCCGGGAAGGGGAGCAGTACTTC

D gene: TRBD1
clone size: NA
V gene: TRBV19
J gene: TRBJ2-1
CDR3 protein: CASSKLGDRGSNEQFF
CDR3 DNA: TGTGCCAGTAGCAAATTGGGGGACAGGGGATCTAATGAGCAGTTCTTC

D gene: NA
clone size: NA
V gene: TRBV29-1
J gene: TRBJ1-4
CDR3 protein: CSVDWGRAPNEKLFF
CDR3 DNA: TGCAGCGTTGACTGGGGGAGGGCCCCTAATGAAAAACTGTTTTTT

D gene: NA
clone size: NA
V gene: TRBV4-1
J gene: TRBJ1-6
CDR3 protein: CASSPRIGNSPLHF
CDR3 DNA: TGCGCCAGCAGCCCCCGGATAGGGAATTCACCCCTCCACTTT

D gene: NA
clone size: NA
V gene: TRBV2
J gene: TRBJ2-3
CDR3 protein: CASSVYTDTQYF
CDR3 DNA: TGTGCCAGCAGTGTCTACACAGATACGCAGTATTTT

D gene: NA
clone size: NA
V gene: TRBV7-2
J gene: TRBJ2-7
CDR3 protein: CASSLETETREQYF
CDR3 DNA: TGTGCCAGCAGCTTAGAGACGGAGACCCGCGAGCAGTACTTC

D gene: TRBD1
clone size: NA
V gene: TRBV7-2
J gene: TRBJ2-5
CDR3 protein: CASSLEGGRLRQTQYF
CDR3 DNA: TGTGCCAGCAGCTTAGAAGGGGGCCGTCTCCGGCAGACCCAGTACTTC

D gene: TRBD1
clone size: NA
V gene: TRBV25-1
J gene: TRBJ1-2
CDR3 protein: CASSEPGQGRSYTF
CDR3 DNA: TGTGCCAGCAGTGAACCCGGACAGGGTAGGAGCTACACCTTC

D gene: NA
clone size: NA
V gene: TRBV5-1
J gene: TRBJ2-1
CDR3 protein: CASSLDLTGASYNEQFF
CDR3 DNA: TGCGCCAGCAGCTTGGACCTGACAGGTGCCTCCTACAATGAGCAGTTCTTC

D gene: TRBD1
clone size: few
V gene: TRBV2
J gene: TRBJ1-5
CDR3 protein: CASSRTGRDQPQHF
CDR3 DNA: TGTGCCAGCAGTCGGACAGGGAGGGATCAGCCCCAGCATTTT

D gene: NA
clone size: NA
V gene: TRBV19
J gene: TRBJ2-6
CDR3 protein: CASSPPGNSGANVLTF
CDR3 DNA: TGTGCCAGTAGTCCTCCCGGCAACTCTGGGGCCAACGTCCTGACTTTC